One and the same sample provided the 32 T cell receptor beta chains below, sequenced in a study of T cells in Graves' hyperthyroidism and ophthalmopathy. TCR beta CDR3 sequences were amplified from RNA transcripts. HTBI primers drove first-round RT-PCR of the TCR CDR3. TCRdb re-analysed the multiplex PCR reads in MiXCR, keeping a single row per CDR3 protein. The data contain 400,000 or so distinct CDR3 sequences, roughly 15% of them singletons. The specimen sequenced was blood. These receptors originate from a woman aged 55 to 70 with Graves' ophthalmopathy.

The chain employs TRBV6-2 or TRBV6-3 and TRBJ1-1, with TRBD1 as a possible D gene (6 bases). Germline assignment: CDR1 MNHEY and CDR2 SVGEGT. V was trimmed by 6 bases and J by 0 bases, leaving 14 bases between them. The CDR3 consists of 15 residues. The CDR3 is CASRRTGTMNTEAFF. In DNA form, the CDR3 reads TGTGCCAGCAGGAGAACCGGGACAATGAACACTGAAGCTTTCTTT.

This rearrangement joins TRBV28 to TRBJ1-2, with D unresolved. The germline V and J ends were trimmed by 6 bases and 4 bases, with 9 bases remaining between them. This CDR3 is 12 amino acids long. Looked up from germline, CDR1 is MDHEN and CDR2 is SYDVKM. CDR3 sequence reads: CASREGIYGYTF. Written as DNA, the CDR3 is TGTGCCAGCAGAGAAGGCATCTATGGCTACACCTTC.

This clonotype has ten or more counts. V usage is TRBV7-9 and J usage is TRBJ2-1; 7 bases match TRBD1. From germline, CDR1 is SEHNR and CDR2 FQNEAQ (reference sequence). The J segment lost 9 bases and the V segment lost 3 bases, leaving 11 bases of the junction unmatched. The CDR3 loop spans 15 amino acids. The CDR3 here is CASSFSLTSGGEQFF. The CDR3 DNA reads TGTGCCAGCAGCTTTTCTCTCACGTCAGGGGGTGAGCAGTTCTTC.

This chain links TRBV3-1 with TRBJ2-2, with 7 bases fitting TRBD2. The germline gives CDR1 LGHDT, CDR2 YNNKEL (reference sequence). The V and J ends lost 4 bases and 6 bases, in that order; junction bases with no gene match: 5. This CDR3 spans 14 amino acids. CDR3 DNA sequence: TGTGCCAGCAGCCCTTCCGGACTAGCCGGGGAGCTGTTTTTT. Amino acids: CASSPSGLAGELFF.

In this sample, this clonotype turned up many times. This chain links TRBV2 with TRBJ1-2; D possibly corresponds to TRBD1 (5 bases). CDR3 length equals 14 residues. V was cut by 7 bases and J by 4 bases, with 16 bases left in between. Germline V lookup: CDR1 SNHLY, CDR2 FYNNEI. Here the CDR3 DNA reads TGTGCCAGCACCGAAAGGGAGGGGCCCTATGGCTACACCTTC. Translated: CASTEREGPYGYTF.

In its sample, this clonotype was seen many times. The rearrangement uses TRBV6-1 and TRBJ1-6, with D maybe TRBD1 (5 bases). The V gene lost 1 base and the J gene lost 8 bases, with 12 bases spanning the gap. The germline CDR1 and CDR2 sequences are MNHNS and SASEGT. This CDR3 is built from 15 residues. This chain's CDR3 is CASSEGRGYDSPLHF. DNA of the CDR3: TGTGCCAGCAGTGAAGGGAGGGGATACGATTCACCCCTCCACTTT.

This clonotype was observed many times. This chain links TRBV30 with TRBJ1-5; D is unclear. V lost 1 base and J lost 5, with 9 bases in between. CDR1 GTSNPN and CDR2 SVGIG come from the germline V gene (reference sequence). The CDR3 is 13 residues long. This chain's CDR3 is CAWSGGNHQPQHF. The CDR3 DNA reads TGTGCCTGGAGTGGGGGAAACCATCAGCCCCAGCATTTT.

This clonotype was detected only a few times. The chain uses TRBV7-9 and TRBJ1-4, with 8 bases fitting TRBD1. V shed 5 bases and J 8 bases; nucleotides not matched to a gene: 7. Germline loops: CDR1 SEHNR, CDR2 FQNEAQ (reference sequence). CDR3 length: 14 residues. The CDR3 DNA follows: TGTGCCAGCAGCGAGGACAGGGTGAGAGAAAAACTGTTTTTT. It yields the protein CASSEDRVREKLFF. The variable domain in full, with the rest retrieved from reference TRBV7-9 and TRBJ1-4, is DTGVSQNPRHKITKRGQNVTFRCDPISEHNRLYWYRQTLGQGPEFLTYFQNEAQLEKSRLLSDRFSAERPKGSFSTLEIQRTEQGDSAMYLCASSEDRVREKLFFGSGTQLSVL.

V and J are TRBV9 and TRBJ2-2; the match to TRBD2 covers 13 bases. Germline assignment: CDR1 SGDLS and CDR2 YYNGEE. The CDR3 has 17 amino acids. V dropped 3 bases and J dropped 5; count of bases not matched to a gene: 7. The CDR3 loop reads CASSGTSGRASTGELFF. In DNA form, the CDR3 reads TGTGCCAGCAGCGGCACTAGCGGGAGGGCTTCTACCGGGGAGCTGTTTTTT. Combining the CDR3 with reference TRBV9 and TRBJ2-2 gives the whole variable domain DSGVTQTPKHLITATGQRVTLRCSPRSGDLSVYWYQQSLDQGLQFLIQYYNGEERAKGNILERFSAQQFPDLHSELNLSSLELGDSALYFCASSGTSGRASTGELFFGEGSRLTVL.

The genes are TRBV5-4 and TRBJ2-3; no clear D gene. The CDR3 length is 13 residues. Germline values: CDR1 SGHNT, CDR2 YYREEE (reference sequence). The V gene lost 6 bases and the J gene lost 4 bases, with 12 bases spanning the gap. This chain's CDR3 is CASKRQESDTQYF. CDR3 nucleotides: TGTGCCAGCAAACGCCAAGAATCAGATACGCAGTATTTT.

This clonotype was detected only a few times. This chain joins TRBV19 and TRBJ2-3; D unresolved. The CDR3 loop spans 13 amino acids. CDR1 and CDR2 (germline): LNHDA, SQIVND (reference sequence). Trimming shortened V by 4 bases and J by 1 base, and 6 bases separated the two germline ends. The CDR3 DNA reads as TGTGCCAGTAGTAGGGCGCGCACAGATACGCAGTATTTT. This gives the protein CASSRARTDTQYF.

This clonotype has at least ten counts. This chain uses TRBV5-8 with TRBJ1-2; D perhaps matches TRBD1 (6 bases). Trimming left V 2 bases short and J 8 bases short, with 19 bases between. The CDR3 extends over 15 amino acids. Per the germline V gene, CDR1 is SGHTS and CDR2 is YDEGEE. The CDR3 DNA follows: TGTGCCAGCAGCTTTCTGTCTCGGGGGCGGTACGGCTACACCTTC. This codes for CASSFLSRGRYGYTF.

V gene TRBV11-2 combines with J gene TRBJ2-2; maybe TRBD1 (5 bases). Germline CDR1 is SGHAT and CDR2 is FQNNGV. Trimming cost V 0 bases and J 6 bases, with 11 bases left between them. The CDR3 extends over 15 amino acids. The CDR3 spells CASSLEGYRSGELFF. In nucleotides, the CDR3 is TGTGCCAGCAGCTTAGAAGGCTACAGGTCCGGGGAGCTGTTTTTT.

Only a few counts were recorded for this clonotype. The chain recombines TRBV28 with TRBJ2-2; 7 bases are shared with TRBD2. CDR3 length equals 16 residues. Germline assignment: CDR1 MDHEN and CDR2 SYDVKM. The J segment lost 0 bases and the V segment lost 10 bases, leaving 11 bases of the junction unmatched. In DNA form, the CDR3 reads TGTGCCACTCCTGGCGGGAGTAGGTCGAACACCGGGGAGCTGTTTTTT. Protein product: CATPGGSRSNTGELFF.

A few counts support this clonotype. In DNA, the CDR3 is TGTGCCACCAGTGATCAGAGGGGAGGGGGAAGGGATACGCAGTATTTT. This translates into CATSDQRGGGRDTQYF. The gene calls are TRBV24-1 and TRBJ2-3, with a tentative D call TRBD2 (7 bases). The CDR3 loop spans 16 amino acids. Trimming stripped 3 bases from V and 6 bases from J, with 18 bases between. The germline V gene encodes CDR1 KGHDR and CDR2 SFDVKD.

There are many counts of this clonotype. This chain uses TRBV6-1 with TRBJ2-3; a weak D match, TRBD2 (6 bases). This CDR3 comprises 16 residues. V lost 3 bases and J 2 bases, leaving 15 bases between the germline ends. From germline, CDR1 is MNHNS and CDR2 SASEGT. CDR3 residues: CASSDGIAAPTDTQYF. The CDR3 nucleotides are TGTGCCAGCAGTGACGGGATAGCGGCCCCCACAGATACGCAGTATTTT.

This clonotype has at least ten counts. The genes are TRBV7-9 and TRBJ1-6, with 8 positions matching TRBD1. Germline values: CDR1 SEHNR, CDR2 FQNEAQ (reference sequence). The CDR3 extends over 14 amino acids. With V trimmed by 10 bases and J by 8 bases, 10 bases remained unmatched. CDR3 nucleotide sequence: TGTGCCACCAAGGACGGGACAGGAGATTCACCCCTCCACTTT. Protein: CATKDGTGDSPLHF.

This clonotype has just a few counts. This chain links TRBV6-1 with TRBJ2-7, with 10 bases aligning to TRBD2. Germline V gene data show CDR1 as MNHNS and CDR2 as SASEGT. This CDR3 has 14 residues. V trimming: 2 bases; J trimming: 4 bases; junction bases outside the gene matches: 2. The CDR3 DNA sequence: TGTGCCAGCAGTGAACTAGCGGGAGCTTACGAGCAGTACTTC. Protein: CASSELAGAYEQYF.

The chain links TRBV11-2 to TRBJ2-1, with D perhaps matching TRBD1 (6 bases). Trimming removed 5 bases from V and 0 bases from J, with 17 bases in between. This CDR3 comprises 17 residues. Germline V lookup: CDR1 SGHAT, CDR2 FQNNGV. CDR3 amino acids: CASSTGVGAGSYNEQFF. CDR3 nucleotide sequence: TGTGCCAGCAGCACTGGAGTGGGGGCGGGCTCCTACAATGAGCAGTTCTTC.

This clonotype was counted ten times or more. The V gene is TRBV5-1, the J gene TRBJ2-5; TRBD2 agrees at 14 bases. The V and J ends lost 4 bases and 9 bases, in that order; junction bases with no gene match: 5. Germline V gives CDR1 SGHRS, CDR2 YFSETQ. This CDR3 spans 14 amino acids. Here the CDR3 reads CASSAGLAGEAQYF. The CDR3 nucleotides read TGCGCCAGCAGCGCGGGACTAGCGGGAGAAGCCCAGTACTTC.

The gene calls are TRBV3-1 and TRBJ2-7; 7 bases are shared with TRBD2. The CDR3 length is 14 residues. From germline, CDR1 is LGHDT and CDR2 YNNKEL (reference sequence). V was pared by 1 base and J by 5 bases, with 5 bases of the junction left unmatched. The CDR3 sequence: CASSQVGRSNEQYF. The DNA for the CDR3 is TGTGCCAGCAGCCAAGTCGGGAGGAGCAACGAGCAGTACTTC.

The rearrangement links TRBV27 to TRBJ1-2; possible D gene TRBD1, 6 bases. The V gene lost 6 bases and the J gene lost 7 bases, with 15 bases spanning the gap. The V gene's germline CDR1 is MNHEY and CDR2 SMNVEV (reference sequence). This CDR3 contains 13 residues. CDR3 nucleotide sequence: TGTGCCAGCAGCCGGACAGCCCTTTTTGGCTACACCTTC. Translated, it gives CASSRTALFGYTF.

This clonotype occurred many times. This chain connects TRBV11-2 to TRBJ2-7; 8 nucleotides align to TRBD1. Germline values: CDR1 SGHAT, CDR2 FQNNGV. The CDR3 runs to 13 residues. With 4 bases clipped from V and 7 bases from J, the junction kept 6 bases outside the gene matches. The CDR3 spells CASSSQGALEQYF. DNA for the CDR3: TGTGCCAGCAGCTCTCAGGGGGCGTTGGAGCAGTACTTC.

This clonotype was counted ten times or more. V gene TRBV3-1 combines with J gene TRBJ1-2; 9 nucleotides line up with TRBD1. Germline lookup yields CDR1 LGHDT and CDR2 YNNKEL (reference sequence). The CDR3 covers 16 residues. V trimming: 0 bases; J trimming: 4 bases; junction bases outside the gene matches: 6. This chain's CDR3 is CASSQDRTGARYGYTF. The CDR3 coding sequence is TGTGCCAGCAGCCAAGATCGGACAGGGGCTCGCTATGGCTACACCTTC.

This clonotype was seen only a few times. The V gene is TRBV20-1, the J gene TRBJ1-2, with D maybe TRBD1 (6 bases). The CDR3 contains 17 residues. Deletions cut 2 bases from V and 0 bases from J, with 19 bases between. Germline lookup yields CDR1 DFQATT and CDR2 SNEGSKA (reference sequence). The CDR3 is CSARKRGGIASNYGYTF. The CDR3 nucleotides read TGCAGTGCTAGAAAGAGGGGGGGGATAGCGTCTAACTATGGCTACACCTTC.

This clonotype came up many times. V and J are TRBV9 and TRBJ2-5; TRBD1 is a possible D gene (6 bases). In germline, CDR1 is SGDLS, CDR2 YYNGEE. V shed 1 base and J shed 4 bases, with 8 bases lying between them. The CDR3 is made up of 13 amino acids. As DNA, the CDR3 is TGTGCCAGCAGCGTATTGGGGGCAGAGACCCAGTACTTC. This translates into CASSVLGAETQYF.

The CDR3 DNA reads as TGTGCCAGCTCCGGGACTAGTCCGAAGACCCAGTACTTC. It yields the protein CASSGTSPKTQYF. This chain uses TRBV25-1 with TRBJ2-5; the match to TRBD2 covers 8 bases. Germline loops: CDR1 MGHDK, CDR2 SYGVNS. The CDR3 consists of 13 residues. The V gene end was trimmed by 8 bases and the J gene end by 6 bases; junction bases not matched to a gene: 8.

At least ten counts were recorded for this clonotype. This rearrangement joins TRBV7-3 to TRBJ2-1; D not resolved. Looked up from germline, CDR1 is SGHTA and CDR2 is FQGTGA. The CDR3 consists of 15 residues. The V end was cut by 1 base, the J end by 6 bases, with 13 bases between. The CDR3 reads CASSLNVVGPNEQFF. CDR3 DNA: TGTGCCAGCAGCTTAAATGTCGTAGGGCCCAATGAGCAGTTCTTC.

In this sample, this clonotype turned up a few times. The chain is built from TRBV9 and TRBJ2-2; D may be TRBD2 (6 bases). Per the germline V gene, CDR1 is SGDLS and CDR2 is YYNGEE. Trimming stripped 0 bases from V and 6 bases from J, with 15 bases between. The CDR3 runs 16 residues. The CDR3 spells CASSVGVRRESGELFF. The CDR3 nucleotides read TGTGCCAGCAGCGTAGGGGTGAGGAGGGAGTCCGGGGAGCTGTTTTTT.

This clonotype came up a few times. Sequence at one end of the junction differs from germline and may be a read error. The rearrangement joins TRBV7-8 to TRBJ2-5, with unresolved D. CDR3 length: 14 amino acids. Germline V gene data show CDR1 as SGHVS and CDR2 as FQNEAQ. In nucleotides, the CDR3 is TGTACCAGCAGCTTAGGTTCGGAGCAAGAGACCCAGTACTTC. This codes for CTSSLGSEQETQYF. Variable domain in full (rest from reference TRBV7-8 and TRBJ2-5): GAGVSQSPRYKVAKRGQDVALRCDPISGHVSLFWYQQALGQGPEFLTYFQNEAQLDKSGLPSDRFFAERPEGSVSTLKIQRTQQEDSAVYLCTSSLGSEQETQYFGPGTRLLVL.

This clonotype was seen at least ten times. The chain combines TRBV20-1 with TRBJ2-5; D is possibly TRBD1 (5 bases). V lost 5 bases to trimming and J lost 4 bases, with 17 bases between them. In germline, CDR1 is DFQATT, CDR2 SNEGSKA (reference sequence). CDR3 length equals 14 residues. This CDR3 reads CSAPRGSGRETQYF. CDR3 nucleotides: TGCAGTGCTCCAAGGGGCTCCGGACGAGAGACCCAGTACTTC.

This clonotype was observed many times. CDR3 coding DNA: TGTGCCTGGAGTGACAGCCTAGACAATCAGCCCCAGCATTTT. Protein: CAWSDSLDNQPQHF. This chain joins TRBV30 and TRBJ1-5, with D uncertain. The CDR3 is 14 amino acids. The germline V gene encodes CDR1 GTSNPN and CDR2 SVGIG (reference sequence). V shed 1 base and J shed 3 bases, with 10 bases lying between them. Looking up the rest from reference TRBV30 and TRBJ1-5 gives the full variable domain: SQTIHQWPATLVQPVGSPLSLECTVEGTSNPNLYWYRQAAGRGLQLLFYSVGIGQISSEVPQNLSASRPQDRQFILSSKKLLLSDSGFYLCAWSDSLDNQPQHFGDGTRLSIL.